The 8 T cell receptor beta chains below were found in one sample sequenced in a study of cytomegalovirus exposure and HLA in healthy donors. Primers included in the PCR were 60 Vbeta and 13 Jbeta primers. Here immunoSEQ multiplex PCR was the method, and the copy in TCRdb shows in-frame clones only, minus some. The sample has fewer than 200,000 clones; over 65% are singletons. The sample taken for sequencing was PBMCs. These receptors all come from a woman between 40 and 50 years old in good health and CMV-seropositive.

The chain has TRBV6-5 and TRBJ2-7; 8 bases are a match to TRBD1. With V trimmed by 6 bases and J by 2 bases, 9 bases remained unmatched. CDR3 length equals 15 residues. Germline CDR1 and CDR2: MNHEY and SVGAGI. The CDR3 loop is CASRTGTGSPYEQYF. The CDR3 DNA reads as TGTGCCAGCAGGACCGGGACAGGTAGTCCCTACGAGCAGTACTTC.

In its sample, this clone was seen a few times. The rearrangement links TRBV2 to TRBJ1-5, with D uncertain. Germline CDR1 and CDR2: SNHLY and FYNNEI. V was shortened by 8 bases and J by 0 bases, with 11 bases between the two germline ends. The CDR3 is 14 residues long. CDR3 bases: TGTGCCAGCCTTCAAACAGATAGCAATCAGCCCCAGCATTTT. Translation: CASLQTDSNQPQHF. Full variable domain (missing parts from reference TRBV2 and TRBJ1-5): EPEVTQTPSHQVTQMGQEVILRCVPISNHLYFYWYRQILGQKVEFLVSFYNNEISEKSEIFDDQFSVERPDGSNFTLKIRSTKLEDSAMYFCASLQTDSNQPQHFGDGTRLSIL.

The V call is TRBV7-9, the J call TRBJ1-2, with D unresolved. The CDR3 runs 13 residues. V shed 6 bases and J shed 4 bases, with 12 bases lying between them. Germline CDR1 and CDR2: SEHNR and FQNEAQ (reference sequence). The CDR3 region has the DNA TGTGCCAGCAGTCCCCCGGGGAGCTATGGCTACACCTTC. This codes for CASSPPGSYGYTF.

The chain is built from TRBV6-1 and TRBJ1-2; D might be TRBD1 (6 bases). Trimming pared 5 bases from V and 5 bases from J, leaving 9 bases between. Per germline, CDR1 MNHNS and CDR2 SASEGT. This CDR3 has 12 amino acids. The CDR3 loop is CASSRTEYGYTF. In DNA, the CDR3 is TGTGCCAGCAGTCGGACAGAGTATGGCTACACCTTC.

The DNA for the CDR3 is TGTGCCAGCAGCTCCTCCGGCTCCTACGAGCAGTACTTC. Protein product: CASSSSGSYEQYF. The chain employs TRBV5-6 and TRBJ2-7; D is unresolved. Looked up from germline, CDR1 is SGHDT and CDR2 is YYEEEE. Trimming removed 3 bases at V and 0 bases at J, with 7 bases between. The CDR3 sequence is 13 residues long.

The chain employs TRBV2 and TRBJ2-3; TRBD1 aligns across 10 bases. Germline CDR1 is SNHLY and CDR2 is FYNNEI. V was clipped by 1 base and J by 6 bases; unmatched bases: 7. This CDR3 contains 16 residues. The CDR3 DNA is TGTGCCAGCAGTGAAGAGGGACAGGGGCTGTTGGATACGCAGTATTTT. Amino acid sequence: CASSEEGQGLLDTQYF.

The rearrangement joins TRBV27 to TRBJ1-2; D might be TRBD1 (6 bases). The CDR3 length is 13 residues. Trimming removed 8 bases from V and 5 bases from J, with 15 bases in between. Germline V gives CDR1 MNHEY, CDR2 SMNVEV (reference sequence). CDR3 in amino acids: CASLQGPGYGYTF. In DNA form, the CDR3 reads TGTGCCAGCCTACAGGGTCCGGGGTATGGCTACACCTTC.

The chain uses TRBV19 and TRBJ1-6; D unclear. This CDR3 spans 14 amino acids. Germline CDR1 LNHDA, CDR2 SQIVND (reference sequence). V lost 0 bases and J 10 bases, leaving 10 bases between the germline ends. CDR3 residues: CASSIEGEGSPLHF. DNA for the CDR3: TGTGCCAGTAGTATAGAGGGAGAAGGATCACCCCTCCACTTT.